Shown below are 3 T cell receptor beta chains from a single sample sequenced in a study of blood T cell repertoires in COVID-19. Method: immunoSEQ multiplex PCR; TCRdb's copy keeps in-frame clones and lacks some. This sample has nearly 200,000 clones, with 65% to 85% found just once. Sequencing was carried out using PBMCs or T cells enriched from blood (not recorded which). Receptors originate from a man aged 40-49 years who had recovered from COVID-19.

This chain connects TRBV5-6 to TRBJ2-5; no firm D call. Germline V gene lookup returns CDR1 SGHDT and CDR2 YYEEEE. This CDR3 has 11 amino acids. V lost 1 base and J lost 5, with 3 bases in between. The CDR3 loop is CASSLLETQYF. CDR3 coding DNA: TGTGCCAGCAGCTTGCTGGAGACCCAGTACTTC.

This clone appeared once. This chain joins TRBV29-1 and TRBJ2-7, with 7 bases lining up with TRBD1. This CDR3 has 11 amino acids. Per germline, CDR1 SQVTM and CDR2 ANQGSEA. The trim removed 7 bases at V and 7 bases at J, leaving 7 bases unmatched. Here the CDR3 reads CSGHRGREQYF. The CDR3 bases are TGCAGCGGTCACAGGGGCCGGGAGCAGTACTTC.

The V and J genes are TRBV29-1 and TRBJ1-4; 7 bases fit TRBD1. There are 15 residues in the CDR3. CDR1 SQVTM and CDR2 ANQGSEA come from the germline V gene. V shed 4 bases, J shed 5 bases, and the junction held 10 bases outside the gene matches. The CDR3 here is CSVGQGRLRNEKLFF. The DNA of the CDR3 is TGCAGCGTTGGACAGGGTCGATTGAGAAATGAAAAACTGTTTTTT.